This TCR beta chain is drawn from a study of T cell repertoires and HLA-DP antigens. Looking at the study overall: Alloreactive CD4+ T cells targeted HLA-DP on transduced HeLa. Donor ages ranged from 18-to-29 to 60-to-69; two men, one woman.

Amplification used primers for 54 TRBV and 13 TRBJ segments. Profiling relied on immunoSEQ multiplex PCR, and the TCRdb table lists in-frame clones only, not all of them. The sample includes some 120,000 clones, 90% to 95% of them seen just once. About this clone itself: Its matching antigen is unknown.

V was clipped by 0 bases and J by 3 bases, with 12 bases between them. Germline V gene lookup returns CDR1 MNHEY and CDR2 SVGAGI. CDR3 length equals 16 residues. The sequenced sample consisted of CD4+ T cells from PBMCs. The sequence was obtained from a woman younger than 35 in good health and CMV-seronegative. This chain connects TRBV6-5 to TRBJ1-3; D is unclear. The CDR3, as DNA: TGTGCCAGCAGTTACTCAAATGGCGACTTTGGAAACACCATATATTTT. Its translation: CASSYSNGDFGNTIYF.